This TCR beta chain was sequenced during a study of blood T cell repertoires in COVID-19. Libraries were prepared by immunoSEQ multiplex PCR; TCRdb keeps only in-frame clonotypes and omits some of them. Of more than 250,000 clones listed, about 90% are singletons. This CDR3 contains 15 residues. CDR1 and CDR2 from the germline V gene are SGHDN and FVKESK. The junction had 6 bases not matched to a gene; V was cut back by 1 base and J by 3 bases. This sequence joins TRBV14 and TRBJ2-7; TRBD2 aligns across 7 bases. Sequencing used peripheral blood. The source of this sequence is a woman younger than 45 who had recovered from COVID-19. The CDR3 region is CASSQVLAAVYEQYF. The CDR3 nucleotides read TGTGCCAGCAGCCAAGTCCTAGCGGCAGTCTACGAGCAGTACTTC.